The 27 T cell receptor beta chains below were found in one sample sequenced in a study of cytomegalovirus exposure and HLA in healthy donors. The PCR ran on 60 Vbeta and 13 Jbeta primers. Produced via immunoSEQ multiplex PCR; TCRdb's table is partial and in-frame only. The sample holds under 250,000 clones, approximately 85% seen once. Sequenced input: PBMCs. The receptor source for this set is a woman aged 50 to 60 in good health and CMV-seronegative.

The chain links TRBV28 to TRBJ2-1, with TRBD1 matching over 12 bases. Looked up from germline, CDR1 is MDHEN and CDR2 is SYDVKM. The CDR3 spans 16 residues. After removal of 6 bases from V and 6 bases from J, the junction contained 9 bases not matched to a gene. The CDR3 coding sequence is TGTGCCAGCAGCCACACCTGGGACAGGGGGCCCAATGAGCAGTTCTTC. It specifies CASSHTWDRGPNEQFF.

The chain combines TRBV14 with TRBJ1-2, with unresolved D. The CDR3 length is 14 residues. The germline V gene has CDR1 SGHDN and CDR2 FVKESK. With 1 base removed from V and 1 base from J, the gap between germline ends came to 7 bases. CDR3 bases: TGTGCCAGCAGCCAAGGAAACAGTAACTATGGCTACACCTTC. It is translated as CASSQGNSNYGYTF.

The chain is built from TRBV9 and TRBJ2-1; 9 bases align to TRBD1. CDR3 length: 16 residues. The V and J ends lost 3 bases and 8 bases, in that order; junction bases with no gene match: 12. Germline V gives CDR1 SGDLS, CDR2 YYNGEE. CDR3 DNA sequence: TGTGCCAGCAGCGATAACTCGGGACAGGGTTTCGATGAGCAGTTCTTC. Residues: CASSDNSGQGFDEQFF.

This clone was seen just once. The chain couples TRBV19 to TRBJ2-3, with 8 bases that match TRBD2. Per the germline V gene, CDR1 is LNHDA and CDR2 is SQIVND (reference sequence). The CDR3 contains 16 residues. V dropped 3 bases and J dropped 2; count of bases not matched to a gene: 7. Written as DNA, the CDR3 is TGTGCCAGTAGTATCGTCAAAGCGGGAGACACAGATACGCAGTATTTT. Its protein is CASSIVKAGDTDTQYF. Looking up the rest from reference TRBV19 and TRBJ2-3 gives the full variable domain: DGGITQSPKYLFRKEGQNVTLSCEQNLNHDAMYWYRQDPGQGLRLIYYSQIVNDFQKGDIAEGYSVSREKKESFPLTVTSAQKNPTAFYLCASSIVKAGDTDTQYFGPGTRLTVL.

This clone was seen a few times. The genes are TRBV9 and TRBJ2-7; TRBD1 matches 9 bases. J lost 4 bases, V lost 1 base, and 3 bases had no gene match. The germline V gene has CDR1 SGDLS and CDR2 YYNGEE. The CDR3 extends over 14 amino acids. The DNA for the CDR3 is TGTGCCAGCAGCGTAACCGGGACAGGGTACGAGCAGTACTTC. Protein product: CASSVTGTGYEQYF.

Comments on this clone: This specimen includes other DNA sequences encoding the same CDR3. V gene TRBV5-1 combines with J gene TRBJ2-3, with D unresolved. This CDR3 comprises 12 residues. Germline lookup yields CDR1 SGHRS and CDR2 YFSETQ. V was trimmed by 1 base and J by 6 bases, leaving 6 bases between them. In nucleotides, the CDR3 is TGCGCCAGCAGCTTGTCAACTGATACGCAGTATTTT. Translated: CASSLSTDTQYF.

This clone was counted a few times. The genes are TRBV4-1 and TRBJ2-2; 8 bases map to TRBD1. The CDR3 is made up of 16 amino acids. Trimming took 4 bases from V and 1 from J; bases not matched to a gene: 5. Germline CDR1 MGHRA, CDR2 YSYEKL. CDR3 DNA: TGCGCCAGCAGCCGGGACAGGCGGCTGAACACCGGGGAGCTGTTTTTT. Translation gives CASSRDRRLNTGELFF.

The chain is built from TRBV28 and TRBJ1-4, with 10 bases fitting TRBD1. The CDR3 sequence is 16 residues long. Germline CDR1 MDHEN, CDR2 SYDVKM. The V segment lost 3 bases and the J segment 7 bases; nucleotides outside the gene matches: 8. The CDR3 here is CASSLPGDRGGEKLFF. The DNA for the CDR3 is TGTGCCAGCAGTTTGCCGGGGGACAGGGGCGGTGAAAAACTGTTTTTT.

V gene TRBV5-8 combines with J gene TRBJ2-7, with 13 bases aligning to TRBD2. The J segment lost 6 bases and the V segment lost 4 bases, leaving 10 bases of the junction unmatched. The CDR3 extends over 16 amino acids. CDR1 SGHTS and CDR2 YDEGEE come from the germline V gene. This CDR3 reads CASSPGLAGPPLEQYF. CDR3 in DNA: TGTGCCAGCAGCCCGGGACTAGCGGGACCTCCCCTCGAGCAGTACTTC.

The chain combines TRBV11-3 with TRBJ2-1, with 15 bases matching TRBD2. CDR1 is SGHNT, CDR2 YENEEA, per germline. The CDR3 spans 17 residues. With 5 bases clipped from V and 5 bases from J, the junction kept 7 bases outside the gene matches. This chain's CDR3 is CASSPGLAGGLHNEQFF. In DNA form, the CDR3 reads TGTGCCAGCAGCCCCGGACTAGCGGGAGGGTTGCACAATGAGCAGTTCTTC.

The chain recombines TRBV5-4 with TRBJ1-1, with D possibly being TRBD1 (5 bases). Germline V gene lookup returns CDR1 SGHNT and CDR2 YYREEE (reference sequence). Trimming took 4 bases from V and 6 from J, leaving 7 bases between them. This CDR3 contains 11 residues. In nucleotides, the CDR3 is TGTGCCAGCAGCGCGGGGGCTGAAGCTTTCTTT. Translation gives CASSAGAEAFF.

V and J are TRBV7-3 and TRBJ2-3, with 8 positions matching TRBD2. J was trimmed by 0 bases and V by 2 bases; bases with no gene match: 4. The V gene's germline CDR1 is SGHTA and CDR2 FQGTGA. There are 16 residues in the CDR3. CDR3 loop: CASSLAGRASTDTQYF. CDR3 nucleotide sequence: TGTGCCAGCAGCTTAGCCGGGAGGGCCAGCACAGATACGCAGTATTTT.

The chain employs TRBV5-5 and TRBJ1-3; D perhaps matches TRBD1 (5 bases). V gave up 1 base and J gave up 2 bases, with 13 bases separating them. This CDR3 comprises 16 residues. The germline V gene encodes CDR1 SGHKS and CDR2 YYEKEE (reference sequence). CDR3 in DNA: TGTGCCAGCAGCTTGTGGGACTGGGATCCTGGAAACACCATATATTTT. Translation gives CASSLWDWDPGNTIYF. The variable domain in full, with the rest retrieved from reference TRBV5-5 and TRBJ1-3, is DAGVTQSPTHLIKTRGQQVTLRCSPISGHKSVSWYQQVLGQGPQFIFQYYEKEERGRGNFPDRFSARQFPNYSSELNVNALLLGDSALYLCASSLWDWDPGNTIYFGEGSWLTVV.

The rearrangement links TRBV28 to TRBJ1-2; 8 nucleotides agree with TRBD1. This CDR3 is built from 14 residues. Germline lookup yields CDR1 MDHEN and CDR2 SYDVKM. V lost 8 bases to trimming and J lost 4 bases; unmatched junction nucleotides: 9. The CDR3 here is CASETGDGFYGYTF. CDR3 bases: TGTGCCAGCGAGACAGGGGACGGCTTCTATGGCTACACCTTC.

The rearrangement joins TRBV28 to TRBJ2-5; tentatively, D is TRBD1 (6 bases). The end of the DNA is better explained by TRBJ2-7, so the J call may be wrong. Germline assignment: CDR1 MDHEN and CDR2 SYDVKM. There are 14 residues in the CDR3. CDR3 coding DNA: TGTGCCAGCAGTGACGCAGGGGTCACCTACGAGCAGTACTTC. Encoded protein: CASSDAGVTYEQYF.

This chain connects TRBV10-3 to TRBJ1-5; no reliable D call. The CDR3 length is 15 residues. V was shortened by 3 bases and J by 0 bases, with 9 bases between the two germline ends. CDR1 is ENHRY, CDR2 SYGVKD, per germline. Written as DNA, the CDR3 is TGTGCCATCAGTGACTGGGAGAATAGCAATCAGCCCCAGCATTTT. This codes for CAISDWENSNQPQHF.

The chain uses TRBV9 and TRBJ2-2; 8 nucleotides match TRBD2. The junction had 5 bases not matched to a gene; V was cut back by 0 bases and J by 4 bases. From germline, CDR1 is SGDLS and CDR2 YYNGEE. CDR3 length: 16 amino acids. The CDR3 DNA sequence: TGTGCCAGCAGCGTAGTCAGTAGCGGGGCCACCGGGGAGCTGTTTTTT. It encodes CASSVVSSGATGELFF.

The genes are TRBV6-1 and TRBJ2-7; D is possibly TRBD1 (5 bases). The V gene's germline CDR1 is MNHNS and CDR2 SASEGT. This CDR3 spans 15 amino acids. Trimming shortened V by 1 base and J by 0 bases, and 10 bases separated the two germline ends. The CDR3: CASSEDITGSYEQYF. CDR3 bases: TGTGCCAGCAGTGAAGATATAACAGGCTCCTACGAGCAGTACTTC.

This clone came up a few times. V is TRBV6-1 and J is TRBJ1-1, with TRBD1 matching 7 bases. The junction had 9 bases not matched to a gene; V was cut back by 6 bases and J by 5 bases. The CDR3 runs 14 residues. The V gene's germline CDR1 is MNHNS and CDR2 SASEGT. The CDR3 coding sequence is TGTGCCAGCAGGATAGTCGGCAGGGGGACTGAAGCTTTCTTT. This gives the protein CASRIVGRGTEAFF.

The chain uses TRBV6-6 and TRBJ2-1; a possible D gene is TRBD2 (6 bases). This CDR3 is built from 15 residues. Looked up from germline, CDR1 is MNHNY and CDR2 is SVGAGI (reference sequence). V shed 2 bases and J shed 9 bases, with 17 bases lying between them. CDR3 in amino acids: CASSYGNRERGEQFF. The CDR3 DNA reads TGTGCCAGCAGTTACGGTAACCGGGAGAGGGGTGAGCAGTTCTTC.

The rearrangement links TRBV30 to TRBJ2-3, with TRBD2 matching 8 bases. The germline V gene encodes CDR1 GTSNPN and CDR2 SVGIG (reference sequence). The V segment lost 2 bases and the J segment 2 bases; nucleotides outside the gene matches: 9. The CDR3 is made up of 16 amino acids. Written as DNA, the CDR3 is TGTGCCTGGAGTTCGTCGCTAGCGGGCTACACAGATACGCAGTATTTT. Protein product: CAWSSSLAGYTDTQYF. The variable domain in full, with the rest retrieved from reference TRBV30 and TRBJ2-3, is SQTIHQWPATLVQPVGSPLSLECTVEGTSNPNLYWYRQAAGRGLQLLFYSVGIGQISSEVPQNLSASRPQDRQFILSSKKLLLSDSGFYLCAWSSSLAGYTDTQYFGPGTRLTVL.

The rearrangement links TRBV18 to TRBJ2-7; D perhaps matches TRBD1 (5 bases). CDR1 KGHSH and CDR2 LQKENI come from the germline V gene. Trimming cost V 3 bases and J 0 bases, with 12 bases left between them. The CDR3 covers 15 residues. The CDR3 DNA reads TGTGCCAGCTCACCTCCGTCGACAGTCTCCTACGAGCAGTACTTC. Encoded protein: CASSPPSTVSYEQYF.

This sequence joins TRBV19 and TRBJ2-3; 14 bases are a match to TRBD2. Germline loops: CDR1 LNHDA, CDR2 SQIVND (reference sequence). CDR3 length: 16 amino acids. V lost 9 bases and J lost 5; bases outside the gene matches: 10. The CDR3: CASKKTSGRAVDTQYF. CDR3 DNA sequence: TGTGCCAGCAAAAAGACTAGCGGGAGGGCCGTAGATACGCAGTATTTT.

Concerning this clone: At one end the junction does not follow the germline gene, possibly because of a read error. The V and J genes are TRBV30 and TRBJ2-1; possibly TRBD1 for D (5 bases). CDR1 and CDR2 (germline): GTSNPN, SVGIG (reference sequence). The CDR3 consists of 13 residues. The CDR3 bases are TGTGCGTGGACCCAGGGTTTCTACAATGAGCAGTTCTTC. Its translation: CAWTQGFYNEQFF.

This chain uses TRBV27 with TRBJ2-1, with D possibly matching TRBD2 (6 bases). V was pared by 6 bases and J by 5 bases, with 14 bases between. The CDR3 has 14 residues. Germline-derived CDR1 and CDR2 are MNHEY and SMNVEV (reference sequence). The CDR3, as DNA: TGTGCCAGCAGGGAGGGACCGTGGGACAATGAGCAGTTCTTC. Translation: CASREGPWDNEQFF.

This clone was detected only once. This rearrangement joins TRBV28 to TRBJ1-4; TRBD1 is a possible D gene (6 bases). The CDR3 length is 17 residues. Germline CDR1 reads MDHEN; CDR2 reads SYDVKM. The V and J ends lost 7 bases and 1 base respectively, with 19 bases between them. DNA of the CDR3: TGTGCCAGCACCCCAGGACGGGGGGCGGTAACTAATGAAAAACTGTTTTTT. This gives the protein CASTPGRGAVTNEKLFF.

The CDR3 here is CASSFGLGTEQFF. In DNA form, the CDR3 reads TGTGCCAGCAGCTTCGGTCTAGGGACAGAGCAGTTCTTC. The gene calls are TRBV7-6 and TRBJ2-1; a weak D match, TRBD1 (6 bases). Germline values: CDR1 SGHVS, CDR2 FNYEAQ. The CDR3 length is 13 residues. Between the trimmed V and J ends, which lost 3 bases and 10 bases, there was a span of 13 bases. Full variable domain (missing parts from reference TRBV7-6 and TRBJ2-1): GAGVSQSPRYKVTKRGQDVALRCDPISGHVSLYWYRQALGQGPEFLTYFNYEAQQDKSGLPNDRFSAERPEGSISTLTIQRTEQRDSAMYRCASSFGLGTEQFFGPGTRLTVL.